The 21 T cell receptor beta chains below were found in one sample sequenced in a study of identical twins. TCRdb used MiXCR to reprocess the 5' RACE reads, holding one entry per CDR3 protein. The repertoire holds approximately 350,000 distinct CDR3 sequences, with roughly 12% as singletons. The sample also formed part of further work on yellow fever vaccine responses in identical twins.

Sequencing was carried out using CD8+ T cells sorted from blood. The receptors were gathered from a woman aged 18-30 years in good health.

The rearrangement joins TRBV4-1 to TRBJ2-1, with no clear D. Trimming took off 1 base at V and 0 bases at J, with 10 bases between the two ends. Looked up from germline, CDR1 is MGHRA and CDR2 is YSYEKL. The CDR3 runs 16 residues. CDR3 in amino acids: CASSQGARSSYNEQFF. The DNA for the CDR3 is TGCGCCAGCAGCCAAGGGGCCAGAAGCTCCTACAATGAGCAGTTCTTC.

The rearrangement joins TRBV7-6 to TRBJ1-1; a possible D gene is TRBD1 (6 bases). This CDR3 contains 14 residues. The germline V gene has CDR1 SGHVS and CDR2 FNYEAQ. V lost 0 bases, J lost 7 bases, and 12 bases lay in between. CDR3 in amino acids: CASSLAGTPYEAFF. CDR3 nucleotide sequence: TGTGCCAGCAGCTTAGCCGGGACACCTTATGAAGCTTTCTTT.

This clonotype is a singleton in its sample. The chain uses TRBV2 and TRBJ1-6, with 9 positions matching TRBD1. Trimming took 2 bases from V and 7 from J; bases not matched to a gene: 9. This CDR3 contains 17 residues. Germline V gene lookup returns CDR1 SNHLY and CDR2 FYNNEI. CDR3 amino acids: CASSERSTGGGNSPLHF. The CDR3 nucleotides read TGTGCCAGCAGTGAACGGTCGACAGGGGGAGGGAATTCACCCCTCCACTTT.

The chain recombines TRBV4-2 with TRBJ1-2; D might be TRBD1 (5 bases). This CDR3 spans 14 amino acids. V lost 0 bases, J lost 4 bases, and 9 bases lay in between. Germline V gene data show CDR1 as LGHNA and CDR2 as YNFKEQ. This chain's CDR3 is CASSQDGGGYGYTF. DNA for the CDR3: TGTGCCAGCAGCCAAGACGGGGGGGGCTATGGCTACACCTTC.

This clonotype was counted a few times. This chain links TRBV28 with TRBJ2-7; D not certain. Trimming took 3 bases from V and 2 from J, leaving 8 bases between them. The CDR3 totals 13 residues. Germline lookup yields CDR1 MDHEN and CDR2 SYDVKM. This CDR3 reads CASSFDQAYEQYV. The CDR3 nucleotides are TGTGCCAGCAGTTTTGACCAAGCCTACGAGCAGTACGTC.

This clonotype has only a few counts. The V and J genes are TRBV12-3 or TRBV12-4 and TRBJ1-5; no firm D call. The CDR3 extends over 13 amino acids. V lost 0 bases, J lost 3 bases, and 3 bases lay in between. This CDR3 is CASSLAPNQPQHF. The CDR3 coding sequence is TGTGCCAGCAGTTTAGCGCCCAATCAGCCCCAGCATTTT.

Many counts were recorded for this clonotype. The chain carries TRBV24-1 and TRBJ2-5, with a tentative D call TRBD2 (5 bases). The V and J ends lost 2 bases and 10 bases respectively, with 7 bases between them. The length of the CDR3 is 11 residues. Germline CDR1 reads KGHDR; CDR2 reads SFDVKD. In DNA, the CDR3 is TGTGCCACCAGTGATTCGGGGATCCAGTACTTC. This encodes CATSDSGIQYF.

This clonotype was recorded once. CDR3 sequence (DNA): TGTGCCAGCAGCCACTCACCCCAAAAAGAGACCCAGTACTTC. It encodes CASSHSPQKETQYF. This rearrangement joins TRBV7-9 to TRBJ2-5; D is unresolved. The CDR3 has 14 amino acids. Looked up from germline, CDR1 is SEHNR and CDR2 is FQNEAQ (reference sequence). Trimming removed 5 bases from V and 3 bases from J, with 13 bases in between. The full variable domain, completed using reference TRBV7-9 and TRBJ2-5, is DTGVSQNPRHKITKRGQNVTFRCDPISEHNRLYWYRQTLGQGPEFLTYFQNEAQLEKSRLLSDRFSAERPKGSFSTLEIQRTEQGDSAMYLCASSHSPQKETQYFGPGTRLLVL.

The chain employs TRBV6-1 and TRBJ2-7; 8 bases are shared with TRBD2. The junction had 12 bases not matched to a gene; V was cut back by 11 bases and J by 3 bases. Germline CDR1 MNHNS, CDR2 SASEGT. This CDR3 is built from 14 residues. CDR3 region: CAAGGGRSYYEQYF. The CDR3 DNA follows: TGTGCCGCGGGGGGCGGGAGGTCCTACTACGAGCAGTACTTC.

The chain uses TRBV7-9 and TRBJ1-1; tentative D call: TRBD1 (6 bases). The CDR3 sequence is 15 residues long. The V end was cut by 1 base, the J end by 8 bases, with 17 bases between. Germline V gene lookup returns CDR1 SEHNR and CDR2 FQNEAQ (reference sequence). The CDR3 DNA is TGTGCCAGCAGCTTAGAGGGGGGAGGGTTTCAGGAAGCTTTCTTT. It translates to CASSLEGGGFQEAFF.

This clonotype was seen many times. This chain uses TRBV6-5 with TRBJ2-5; either TRBD1 or TRBD2 may fit D (5 bases each). Trimming took off 0 bases at V and 3 bases at J, with 17 bases between the two ends. The CDR3 length is 17 residues. Germline CDR1 and CDR2: MNHEY and SVGAGI. The CDR3 DNA reads TGTGCCAGCAGTTACTCACAGGCCGGGGATTTCAAAGAGACCCAGTACTTC. It yields the protein CASSYSQAGDFKETQYF.

In this sample, this clonotype turned up a few times. This chain links TRBV29-1 with TRBJ1-2, with 7 bases fitting TRBD1. Germline CDR1 and CDR2: SQVTM and ANQGSEA. The CDR3 runs 17 residues. Unmatched junction bases numbered 11, after V lost 1 base and J lost 0 bases. CDR3 coding DNA: TGCAGCGTTGAAGGGTCCTTCCGGGACAGAGCTAACTATGGCTACACCTTC. As protein: CSVEGSFRDRANYGYTF.

A few counts support this clonotype. V and J are TRBV10-2 and TRBJ2-1, with 9 positions matching TRBD2. The CDR3 extends over 15 amino acids. J gave up 2 bases and V 2 bases, and 1 base lay outside the gene matches. Germline V lookup: CDR1 WSHSY, CDR2 SAAADI. CDR3 in DNA: TGCGCCAGCAGTGAGCTAGCGGGAACCTACAATGAGCAGTTCTTC. Its protein product is CASSELAGTYNEQFF.

The chain recombines TRBV16 with TRBJ1-1; D call uncertain. V lost 2 bases and J 4 bases, leaving 8 bases between the germline ends. The V gene's germline CDR1 is KGHSY and CDR2 FQNENV. There are 13 residues in the CDR3. The CDR3 coding sequence is TGTGCCAGCAGCCAAGGGGTTATCACTGAAGCTTTCTTT. Its protein is CASSQGVITEAFF.

In this sample, this clonotype turned up a few times. This chain joins TRBV7-6 and TRBJ2-1, with a tentative D call TRBD2 (6 bases). The germline V and J ends were trimmed by 4 bases and 3 bases, with 19 bases remaining between them. CDR3 length: 17 amino acids. Germline CDR1 is SGHVS and CDR2 is FNYEAQ. The DNA of the CDR3 is TGTGCCAGCAGCTCCCGGGAGCCCCTAAGGGGCTACAATGAGCAGTTCTTC. Its protein is CASSSREPLRGYNEQFF.

This clonotype was observed a few times. This chain joins TRBV20-1 and TRBJ2-3; unclear D gene. Germline V CDR1 and CDR2: DFQATT, SNEGSKA (reference sequence). The germline V and J ends were trimmed by 8 bases and 4 bases, with 19 bases remaining between them. The CDR3 consists of 14 residues. This chain's CDR3 is CSFHYPGRSDTQYF. CDR3 DNA: TGCAGTTTCCACTACCCCGGCCGGTCAGATACGCAGTATTTT.

This clonotype was detected only a few times. The CDR3, as DNA: TGTGCCAGCAGCTATGGACAGCTCCCATTCTACGAGCAGTACTTC. Its translation: CASSYGQLPFYEQYF. V usage is TRBV28 and J usage is TRBJ2-7, with D tentatively TRBD1 (6 bases). V lost 6 bases, J lost 3 bases, and 18 bases lay in between. This CDR3 has 15 amino acids. Germline lookup yields CDR1 MDHEN and CDR2 SYDVKM. The full variable domain, with the rest looked up from reference TRBV28 and TRBJ2-7, is DVKVTQSSRYLVKRTGEKVFLECVQDMDHENMFWYRQDPGLGLRLIYFSYDVKMKEKGDIPEGYSVSREKKERFSLILESASTNQTSMYLCASSYGQLPFYEQYFGPGTRLTVT.

J is TRBJ1-6 and V is TRBV6-1; D not certain. Trimming left V 2 bases short and J 6 bases short, with 14 bases between. Germline assignment: CDR1 MNHNS and CDR2 SASEGT. The CDR3 sequence is 16 residues long. CDR3 DNA sequence: TGTGCCAGCAGTGAAATATTTGGGTATGGTAATTCACCCCTCCACTTT. It specifies CASSEIFGYGNSPLHF.

This clonotype was picked up a small number of times. The V and J genes are TRBV4-1 and TRBJ2-7, with 14 bases identical to TRBD2. CDR3 size: 16 residues. The V gene's germline CDR1 is MGHRA and CDR2 YSYEKL. V lost 3 bases and J lost 7; bases outside the gene matches: 8. CDR3 sequence reads: CASSQTPGLAGVEQYF. CDR3 nucleotides: TGCGCCAGCAGCCAGACCCCGGGACTAGCGGGAGTTGAGCAGTACTTC.

Many counts were recorded for this clonotype. CDR3 nucleotides: TGTGCCAGCAGCCAATATGGACTTAGTAATTCACCCCTCCACTTT. Amino acid sequence: CASSQYGLSNSPLHF. This chain links TRBV9 with TRBJ1-6, with D uncertain. The ends were cut back, 4 bases at V and 6 bases at J, with 14 bases in the middle. Germline CDR1 SGDLS, CDR2 YYNGEE. This CDR3 has 15 amino acids.

Comment on this clonotype: At one end the junction does not follow the germline gene, possibly because of a read error. CDR3 residues: CASSESETGGTEAFF. CDR3 in DNA: TGTGCCAGTAGTGAAAGCGAGACAGGGGGAACTGAAGCTTTCTTT. The chain links TRBV6-1 to TRBJ1-1, with 9 nucleotides matching TRBD1. The CDR3 length is 15 residues. The germline CDR1 and CDR2 sequences are MNHNS and SASEGT.